These 20 T cell receptor beta chains came from one sample sequenced in a study of T cell repertoires in cytomegalovirus infection. TCRdb independently ran MiXCR on the reads; one entry per CDR3 protein. The sample holds roughly 500,000 distinct CDR3 sequences, about 33% seen once. Their antigen targets remain unknown. Sample: cultured PBMCs, taken from culture after CMV antigen stimulation. These receptors all come from a human donor in good health (CMV status not recorded). Some clones in this sample may be carry-over from other donors' samples.

The gene calls are TRBV10-1 and TRBJ2-3; 7 bases are a match to TRBD1. The CDR3 is 14 amino acids. Germline assignment: CDR1 WNHNN and CDR2 SYGVQD (reference sequence). V dropped 7 bases and J dropped 2; count of bases not matched to a gene: 6. CDR3 residues: CASNEGANTDTQYF. The CDR3 DNA reads as TGCGCCAGCAACGAGGGGGCTAACACAGATACGCAGTATTTT.

This clonotype was observed at least ten times. The chain's CDR3 is CASSQTGTYYNEQFF. CDR3 bases: TGTGCCAGCAGCCAAACCGGGACTTACTACAATGAGCAGTTCTTC. V and J are TRBV7-8 and TRBJ2-1; perhaps TRBD2 as D (6 bases). This CDR3 is 15 amino acids long. V was cut by 5 bases and J by 3 bases, with 14 bases left in between. CDR1 is SGHVS and CDR2 is FQNEAQ in the germline V gene.

In its sample, this clonotype was seen a few times. The V gene is TRBV20-1, the J gene TRBJ2-7, with 9 bases matching TRBD2. The trim removed 0 bases at V and 0 bases at J, leaving 9 bases unmatched. CDR1 and CDR2 from the germline V gene are DFQATT and SNEGSKA (reference sequence). This CDR3 is 17 amino acids long. In DNA, the CDR3 is TGCAGTGCTAGAGATTTGAGCGGGAGGACGAGCTCCTACGAGCAGTACTTC. It translates to CSARDLSGRTSSYEQYF.

This clonotype occurred a few times. The chain carries TRBV7-6 and TRBJ1-1; 9 nucleotides line up with TRBD1. V lost 1 base and J lost 0; bases outside the gene matches: 6. Germline values: CDR1 SGHVS, CDR2 FNYEAQ. CDR3 length: 17 amino acids. CDR3 in amino acids: CASSLVTGGPMNTEAFF. For the CDR3, the DNA is TGTGCCAGCAGCTTAGTTACAGGGGGCCCTATGAACACTGAAGCTTTCTTT.

This clonotype has more than one count but fewer than ten. CDR3 nucleotide sequence: TGTGCCAGCAGCTTAGCCGGGCCTGCCGGCTACGAGCAGTACTTC. This translates into CASSLAGPAGYEQYF. This sequence joins TRBV7-8 and TRBJ2-7; no clear D gene. The CDR3 extends over 15 amino acids. The V and J ends lost 0 bases and 3 bases respectively, with 12 bases between them. Germline lookup yields CDR1 SGHVS and CDR2 FQNEAQ.

Only a few counts were recorded for this clonotype. The genes are TRBV19 and TRBJ1-5; 7 bases match TRBD1. This CDR3 is built from 16 residues. V lost 5 bases to trimming and J lost 0 bases; unmatched junction nucleotides: 7. Germline CDR1 reads LNHDA; CDR2 reads SQIVND (reference sequence). This CDR3 reads CASSSGQTYSNQPQHF. CDR3 sequence (DNA): TGTGCCAGTAGTTCGGGACAGACCTATAGCAATCAGCCCCAGCATTTT.

This clonotype was seen a few times. J is TRBJ2-1 and V is TRBV19, with 12 bases aligning to TRBD2. Germline V CDR1 and CDR2: LNHDA, SQIVND (reference sequence). The trim removed 8 bases at V and 4 bases at J, leaving 6 bases unmatched. This CDR3 has 15 residues. CDR3 residues: CASWGTSGQYNEQFF. The CDR3 DNA reads as TGTGCCAGTTGGGGGACTAGCGGGCAATACAATGAGCAGTTCTTC.

This clonotype showed up just a few times. The chain uses TRBV7-9 and TRBJ1-1; D perhaps matches TRBD1 (6 bases). The CDR3 runs to 17 residues. Germline CDR1 is SEHNR and CDR2 is FQNEAQ (reference sequence). V dropped 7 bases and J dropped 1 base, with 22 bases sitting between them. This CDR3 reads CASNSPSARGGNTEAFF. The CDR3 bases are TGTGCCAGCAATAGCCCCTCGGCCAGGGGAGGGAACACTGAAGCTTTCTTT.

This clonotype showed up just once. V and J are TRBV7-9 and TRBJ2-3, with D tentatively TRBD2 (6 bases). CDR1 SEHNR and CDR2 FQNEAQ come from the germline V gene (reference sequence). The CDR3 is 16 residues long. V lost 4 bases and J lost 2, with 16 bases in between. The CDR3 DNA is TGTGCCAGCAGCTCCTCTGGGGGACTTGCCACAGATACGCAGTATTTT. Protein: CASSSSGGLATDTQYF.

The J gene is TRBJ2-7, the V gene TRBV4-1; TRBD1 matches 9 bases. CDR1 is MGHRA and CDR2 is YSYEKL in the germline V gene. Trimming cost V 1 base and J 3 bases; bases outside gene matches: 4. CDR3 length: 15 amino acids. This CDR3 is CASSQADRGGYEQYF. The CDR3 DNA follows: TGCGCCAGCAGCCAAGCGGACAGGGGTGGCTACGAGCAGTACTTC.

This clonotype was seen a few times. J is TRBJ2-3 and V is TRBV20-1; no clear D. Trimming cost V 2 bases and J 4 bases, with 7 bases left between them. The CDR3 has 12 residues. From germline, CDR1 is DFQATT and CDR2 SNEGSKA (reference sequence). The CDR3 bases are TGCAGTGCTAGACTGCCCGCAGATACGCAGTATTTT. Translating it yields CSARLPADTQYF.

CDR3 nucleotides: TGTGCCAGCAGAGTAGCGGGAGGGGCTGGGAATGAGCAGTTCTTC. Protein product: CASRVAGGAGNEQFF. This chain uses TRBV6-2 or TRBV6-3 with TRBJ2-1; TRBD2 aligns across 11 bases. The V gene end was trimmed by 6 bases and the J gene end by 7 bases; junction bases not matched to a gene: 8. Germline CDR1 and CDR2: MNHEY and SVGEGT. This CDR3 comprises 15 residues.

The chain carries TRBV7-2 and TRBJ1-1; no reliable D call. V lost 5 bases to trimming and J lost 11 bases, with 18 bases between them. The CDR3 runs 13 residues. From germline, CDR1 is SGHTA and CDR2 FQGNSA. The CDR3 nucleotides read TGTGCCAGCAGCCCCGAGCCGCCGGGTAGGGCTTTCTTT. Translated, it gives CASSPEPPGRAFF.

This clonotype was detected many times. The gene calls are TRBV7-2 and TRBJ1-6; D ambiguous. Germline V CDR1 and CDR2: SGHTA, FQGNSA. The CDR3 is made up of 16 amino acids. V was shortened by 3 bases and J by 0 bases, with 9 bases between the two germline ends. DNA of the CDR3: TGTGCCAGCAGCTTTACGGGGAGCTCCTATAATTCACCCCTCCACTTT. Translation gives CASSFTGSSYNSPLHF.

This clonotype was seen more than once but under ten times. The chain couples TRBV4-3 to TRBJ1-2; 8 bases are shared with TRBD1. Germline CDR1 and CDR2: LGHNA and YSLEER. The junction had 6 bases not matched to a gene; V was cut back by 0 bases and J by 6 bases. This CDR3 is 15 amino acids long. The CDR3 region is CASSQDIRTGHGYTF. The CDR3 DNA sequence: TGCGCCAGCAGCCAAGATATCAGGACAGGGCATGGCTACACCTTC.

The chain recombines TRBV6-5 with TRBJ2-6, with D perhaps matching TRBD1 (5 bases). CDR3 length: 15 residues. The ends were cut back, 5 bases at V and 4 bases at J, with 12 bases in the middle. Germline-derived CDR1 and CDR2 are MNHEY and SVGAGI. Written as DNA, the CDR3 is TGTGCCAGCAGTCTCCCCAGGGTCGGGGCCAACGTCCTGACTTTC. It encodes CASSLPRVGANVLTF.

The rearrangement joins TRBV28 to TRBJ2-5; the match to TRBD1 covers 12 bases. Per the germline V gene, CDR1 is MDHEN and CDR2 is SYDVKM. The length of the CDR3 is 17 residues. Unmatched junction bases numbered 12, after V lost 5 bases and J lost 5 bases. The CDR3 region has the DNA TGTGCCAGCAGTCTCATGACGGGACAGGGGGCGCGGGAGACCCAGTACTTC. It translates to CASSLMTGQGARETQYF.

V gene TRBV7-9 combines with J gene TRBJ2-3; D unclear. Trimming took off 2 bases at V and 1 base at J, with 13 bases between the two ends. CDR1 and CDR2 from the germline V gene are SEHNR and FQNEAQ (reference sequence). The CDR3 loop spans 16 amino acids. The CDR3 sequence: CASSLTSTQGTDTQYF. The CDR3 bases are TGTGCCAGCAGCTTAACGTCTACCCAAGGCACAGATACGCAGTATTTT.

The chain is built from TRBV4-1 and TRBJ2-1, with a possible D match to TRBD2 (6 bases). Per germline, CDR1 MGHRA and CDR2 YSYEKL. The CDR3 consists of 15 residues. V shed 3 bases and J shed 2 bases, with 11 bases lying between them. The CDR3 DNA reads TGCGCCAGCAGCCAGATCGGACTAACCTACAATGAGCAGTTCTTC. Its translation: CASSQIGLTYNEQFF.

There are a few counts of this clonotype. The chain combines TRBV7-2 with TRBJ2-3, with D unclear. The CDR3 totals 14 residues. Germline CDR1 reads SGHTA; CDR2 reads FQGNSA. Deletions cut 5 bases from V and 1 base from J, with 10 bases between. This CDR3 is CASSTRSGTDTQYF. The CDR3 DNA is TGTGCCAGCAGCACCCGTTCTGGCACAGATACGCAGTATTTT.